Listed below are T cell receptor beta chains from one sample, sequenced in a study of blood T cell repertoires in COVID-19. TCRdb keeps only in-frame clones here, not all; method: immunoSEQ multiplex PCR. The data show about 110,000 clones, around 75% seen once. The sample comprised peripheral blood. The receptors stem from a human donor with acute or convalescent COVID-19. The donor label of this sample is uncertain. Both conserved end residues are part of each CDR3. The order of the fields is J gene, clone size, V gene, D gene, CDR3 protein, CDR3 DNA. The D gene is left open where the match is weak. Expanded clones get a size class; other rows say once, few or many, or leave the size out.

J: TRBJ1-5
size: .
V: TRBV2
D: .
CDR3: CASNKGNSNQPQHF
DNA: TGTGCCAGCAACAAGGGGAACAGCAATCAGCCCCAGCATTTT

J: TRBJ2-1
size: .
V: TRBV7-2
D: TRBD1
CDR3: CASSLGLGQGDYNEQFF
DNA: TGTGCCAGCAGCTTGGGGTTAGGACAGGGGGACTACAATGAGCAGTTCTTC

J: TRBJ1-2
size: few
V: TRBV5-8
D: .
CDR3: CASSLVVSRGYTF
DNA: TGTGCCAGCAGCTTGGTGGTCTCTCGGGGCTACACCTTC

J: TRBJ1-6
size: .
V: TRBV5-1
D: .
CDR3: CASSLDSNSPLHF
DNA: TGCGCCAGCAGCTTAGACAGTAATTCACCCCTCCACTTT

J: TRBJ2-6
size: .
V: TRBV30
D: TRBD1
CDR3: CAWRQGGTGANVLTF
DNA: TGTGCCTGGCGACAGGGGGGGACTGGGGCCAACGTCCTGACTTTC

J: TRBJ2-2
size: .
V: TRBV5-1
D: .
CDR3: CASSLSTPRNTGELFF
DNA: TGCGCCAGCAGCTTAAGTACGCCCAGGAACACCGGGGAGCTGTTTTTT

J: TRBJ2-5
size: .
V: TRBV7-6
D: .
CDR3: CASSLAGGGLQETQYF
DNA: TGTGCCAGCAGCTTAGCGGGCGGGGGCCTCCAAGAGACCCAGTACTTC

J: TRBJ1-6
size: few
V: TRBV25-1
D: .
CDR3: CASTVAGSPLHF
DNA: TGTGCCAGCACAGTGGCGGGTTCACCCCTCCACTTT

J: TRBJ2-1
size: .
V: TRBV11-3
D: TRBD2
CDR3: CASSLVGLAGNEQFF
DNA: TGTGCCAGCAGCTTAGTTGGACTAGCGGGTAATGAGCAGTTCTTC

J: TRBJ1-2
size: .
V: TRBV6-5
D: TRBD1
CDR3: CASSYLGQGRRGYTF
DNA: TGTGCCAGCAGTTACTTGGGACAGGGGCGTCGGGGCTACACCTTC

J: TRBJ1-5
size: .
V: TRBV4-1
D: .
CDR3: CASSQGGGGGQPQHF
DNA: TGCGCCAGCAGCCAAGGGGGAGGGGGAGGTCAGCCCCAGCATTTT

J: TRBJ2-1
size: few
V: TRBV15
D: .
CDR3: CATSTRSPRAGSSYNEQFF
DNA: TGTGCCACCAGCACCAGATCCCCTAGGGCGGGGAGCTCCTACAATGAGCAGTTCTTC

J: TRBJ1-3
size: .
V: TRBV15
D: .
CDR3: CATSPEGGGSGNTIYF
DNA: TGTGCCACCAGCCCAGAGGGAGGAGGCTCTGGAAACACCATATATTTT

J: TRBJ2-7
size: .
V: TRBV2
D: TRBD1
CDR3: CASRGQGTEQYF
DNA: TGTGCCAGCAGGGGACAGGGTACCGAGCAGTACTTC

J: TRBJ1-3
size: few
V: TRBV7-6
D: .
CDR3: CASSLVGSSGNTIYF
DNA: TGTGCCAGCAGCTTAGTTGGGAGCTCTGGAAACACCATATATTTT

J: TRBJ1-5
size: few
V: TRBV7-9
D: .
CDR3: CASSLAGARQPQHF
DNA: TGTGCCAGCAGCTTAGCGGGGGCTCGGCAGCCCCAGCATTTT

J: TRBJ1-1
size: .
V: TRBV2
D: .
CDR3: CASSFTSGTEAFF
DNA: TGTGCCAGCAGTTTCACATCGGGCACTGAAGCTTTCTTT

J: TRBJ2-7
size: few
V: TRBV5-1
D: .
CDR3: CASRRDNYEQYF
DNA: TGCGCCAGCAGAAGGGACAACTACGAGCAGTACTTC

J: TRBJ1-6
size: .
V: TRBV11-2
D: .
CDR3: CASSRRGEDSPLHF
DNA: TGTGCCAGCAGCCGAAGAGGGGAGGATTCACCCCTCCACTTT

J: TRBJ1-6
size: .
V: TRBV6-1
D: .
CDR3: CASSDVLPLHF
DNA: TGTGCCAGCAGTGATGTACTACCCCTCCACTTT

J: TRBJ1-1
size: .
V: TRBV2
D: .
CDR3: CATVTGGSAFF
DNA: TGTGCCACCGTAACCGGCGGATCGGCTTTCTTT

J: TRBJ1-1
size: .
V: TRBV2
D: .
CDR3: CASRSDLNTEAFF
DNA: TGTGCCAGCAGAAGCGACTTGAACACTGAAGCTTTCTTT

J: TRBJ2-3
size: .
V: TRBV5-4
D: .
CDR3: CASSFSAGTDTQYF
DNA: TGTGCCAGCAGCTTTAGTGCGGGCACAGATACGCAGTATTTT

J: TRBJ1-4
size: .
V: TRBV7-9
D: .
CDR3: CASSNTGTNEKLFF
DNA: TGTGCCAGCAGCAATACAGGGACTAATGAAAAACTGTTTTTT

J: TRBJ1-1
size: .
V: TRBV5-1
D: .
CDR3: CASSLTRQTEAFF
DNA: TGCGCCAGCAGCTTGACGAGGCAAACTGAAGCTTTCTTT

J: TRBJ2-6
size: .
V: TRBV6-5
D: .
CDR3: CASTAVSGANVLTF
DNA: TGTGCCAGCACCGCAGTCTCTGGGGCCAACGTCCTGACTTTC

J: TRBJ1-3
size: .
V: TRBV2
D: .
CDR3: CASSIQGNTIYF
DNA: TGTGCCAGCAGTATACAGGGAAACACCATATATTTT

J: TRBJ1-6
size: .
V: TRBV7-8
D: TRBD1
CDR3: CASSNRTGPYNSPLHF
DNA: TGTGCCAGCAGCAACCGGACAGGGCCCTATAATTCACCCCTCCACTTT

J: TRBJ1-6
size: .
V: TRBV6-5
D: TRBD1
CDR3: CASSYSIGTANSPLHF
DNA: TGTGCCAGCAGTTACTCGATCGGGACAGCTAATTCACCCCTCCACTTT

J: TRBJ1-2
size: many
V: TRBV7-9
D: .
CDR3: CASSHKPTVVYTF
DNA: TGTGCCAGCAGCCATAAGCCGACAGTCGTCTACACCTTC

J: TRBJ1-6
size: .
V: TRBV10-3
D: .
CDR3: CAISEEGDSPLHF
DNA: TGTGCCATCAGTGAGGAGGGGGATTCACCCCTCCACTTT

J: TRBJ2-2
size: once
V: TRBV3-1/TRBV3-2
D: TRBD2
CDR3: CASSTRERGWNTGELFF
DNA: TGTGCCAGCAGCACTCGAGAGCGGGGGTGGAACACCGGGGAGCTGTTTTTT

J: TRBJ2-2
size: .
V: TRBV29-1
D: .
CDR3: CSVGATGELFF
DNA: TGCAGCGTTGGAGCCACCGGGGAGCTGTTTTTT

J: TRBJ1-5
size: .
V: TRBV5-1
D: TRBD1
CDR3: CASSLTGAGNQPQHF
DNA: TGCGCCAGCAGCCTTACAGGGGCGGGCAATCAGCCCCAGCATTTT

J: TRBJ2-3
size: .
V: TRBV6-6
D: .
CDR3: CASSYYRTASTDTQYF
DNA: TGTGCCAGCAGTTACTATAGAACAGCTAGCACAGATACGCAGTATTTT

J: TRBJ1-3
size: .
V: TRBV5-8
D: .
CDR3: CASSPGQLLSGNTIYF
DNA: TGTGCCAGCAGCCCTGGACAGCTACTCTCTGGAAACACCATATATTTT

J: TRBJ1-4
size: .
V: TRBV19
D: TRBD1
CDR3: CASSETGTGEKLFF
DNA: TGTGCCAGTAGCGAGACAGGGACGGGTGAAAAACTGTTTTTT

J: TRBJ2-3
size: .
V: TRBV18
D: .
CDR3: CASSPPRRGTDTQYF
DNA: TGTGCCAGCTCACCACCGAGACGGGGCACAGATACGCAGTATTTT

J: TRBJ1-1
size: few
V: TRBV11-2
D: TRBD1
CDR3: CASRPRGHTEAFF
DNA: TGTGCCAGCAGGCCTAGGGGGCACACTGAAGCTTTCTTT

J: TRBJ2-2
size: .
V: TRBV7-2
D: .
CDR3: CASSLLALAGTGELFF
DNA: TGTGCCAGCAGCTTATTGGCCTTAGCAGGGACCGGGGAGCTGTTTTTT

J: TRBJ2-1
size: .
V: TRBV6-5
D: .
CDR3: CASSSRRGGSYNEQFF
DNA: TGTGCCAGCAGTTCCCGAAGGGGGGGCTCCTACAATGAGCAGTTCTTC

J: TRBJ1-6
size: .
V: TRBV5-1
D: .
CDR3: CASSLHGQYNSPLHF
DNA: TGCGCCAGCAGCTTGCATGGACAGTATAATTCACCCCTCCACTTT

J: TRBJ2-5
size: .
V: TRBV6-1
D: TRBD2
CDR3: CASSVLSGKYQETQYF
DNA: TGTGCCAGCAGTGTGCTTAGCGGGAAGTACCAAGAGACCCAGTACTTC

J: TRBJ1-2
size: .
V: TRBV11-1
D: TRBD1
CDR3: CASSAYRGGYTF
DNA: TGTGCCAGCAGCGCATACAGGGGTGGCTACACCTTC

J: TRBJ1-1
size: .
V: TRBV12-3/TRBV12-4
D: .
CDR3: CASRPWGGVEAFF
DNA: TGTGCCAGCAGGCCGTGGGGGGGCGTTGAAGCTTTCTTT

J: TRBJ2-5
size: .
V: TRBV5-6
D: TRBD2
CDR3: CASSLGYSGGARTQYF
DNA: TGTGCCAGCAGCTTGGGTTACAGCGGGGGGGCTCGAACCCAGTACTTC

J: TRBJ1-3
size: few
V: TRBV6-5
D: .
CDR3: CASSYSRVPGNTIYF
DNA: TGTGCCAGCAGTTACTCCAGGGTCCCTGGAAACACCATATATTTT

J: TRBJ1-1
size: .
V: TRBV5-1
D: .
CDR3: CASSLTGMKDTEAFF
DNA: TGCGCCAGCAGCTTGACAGGGATGAAGGACACTGAAGCTTTCTTT

J: TRBJ2-1
size: once
V: TRBV27
D: TRBD1
CDR3: CASSFPGQGSLFF
DNA: TGTGCCAGCAGTTTCCCAGGACAGGGGTCGTTGTTCTTC

J: TRBJ2-3
size: .
V: TRBV19
D: TRBD2
CDR3: CASKPAGGSTDTQYF
DNA: TGTGCCAGTAAACCTGCGGGGGGGAGCACAGATACGCAGTATTTT

J: TRBJ1-4
size: .
V: TRBV19
D: .
CDR3: CASRAQDSSNEKLFF
DNA: TGTGCCAGTCGAGCCCAGGACAGCTCTAATGAAAAACTGTTTTTT

J: TRBJ2-1
size: .
V: TRBV9
D: .
CDR3: CASSGDPGGPSYNEQFF
DNA: TGTGCCAGCAGCGGCGACCCGGGGGGCCCCTCCTACAATGAGCAGTTCTTC

J: TRBJ2-4
size: many
V: TRBV11-2
D: .
CDR3: CASSLFPPSGKNIQYF
DNA: TGTGCCAGCAGCTTATTCCCGCCATCAGGCAAAAACATTCAGTACTTC

J: TRBJ2-5
size: .
V: TRBV3-1/TRBV3-2
D: .
CDR3: CASSPKFPGKETQYF
DNA: TGTGCCAGCAGCCCGAAATTCCCAGGGAAAGAGACCCAGTACTTC

J: TRBJ1-1
size: .
V: TRBV7-2
D: .
CDR3: CASSYGAAEAFF
DNA: TGTGCCAGCAGCTATGGGGCCGCTGAAGCTTTCTTT